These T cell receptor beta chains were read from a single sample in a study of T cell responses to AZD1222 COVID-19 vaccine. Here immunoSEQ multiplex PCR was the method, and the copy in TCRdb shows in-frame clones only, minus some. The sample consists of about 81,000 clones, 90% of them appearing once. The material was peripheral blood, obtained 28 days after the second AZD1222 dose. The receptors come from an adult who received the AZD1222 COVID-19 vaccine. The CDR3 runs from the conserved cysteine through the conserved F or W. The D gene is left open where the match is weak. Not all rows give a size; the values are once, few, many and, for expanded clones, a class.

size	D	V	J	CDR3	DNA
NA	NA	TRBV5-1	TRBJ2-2	CASSPPVTGELFF	TGCGCCAGCAGCCCCCCCGTCACCGGGGAGCTGTTTTTT
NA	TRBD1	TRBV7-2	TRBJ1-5	CASSQGGFPSNQPQHF	TGTGCCAGCAGCCAGGGGGGGTTCCCAAGCAATCAGCCCCAGCATTTT
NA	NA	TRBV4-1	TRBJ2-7	CASSQAVGARAYEQYF	TGCGCCAGCAGCCAGGCGGTGGGGGCGCGGGCCTACGAGCAGTACTTC
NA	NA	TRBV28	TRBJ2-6	CASSLPDSGANVLTF	TGTGCCAGCAGTTTGCCAGATTCTGGGGCCAACGTCCTGACTTTC
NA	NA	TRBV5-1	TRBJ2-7	CASSRDYEQYF	TGCGCCAGCAGCCGGGACTACGAGCAGTACTTC
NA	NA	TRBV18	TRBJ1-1	CASSSGGYQSTEAFF	TGTGCCAGCTCAAGCGGGGGGTACCAAAGCACTGAAGCTTTCTTT
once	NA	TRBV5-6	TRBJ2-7	CASSTMWEQYF	TGTGCCAGCAGCACGATGTGGGAGCAGTACTTC
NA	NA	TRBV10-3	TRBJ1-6	CAISEPQGDNSPLHF	TGTGCCATCAGTGAGCCACAGGGAGATAATTCACCCCTCCACTTT
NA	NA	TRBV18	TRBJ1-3	CASSPSEGRNTIYF	TGTGCCAGCTCACCATCGGAGGGGAGAAACACCATATATTTT
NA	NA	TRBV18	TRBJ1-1	CASSPEGGGITEAFF	TGTGCCAGCTCACCAGAAGGAGGGGGGATCACTGAAGCTTTCTTT
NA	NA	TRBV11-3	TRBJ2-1	CASSRKTGPRGYNEQFF	TGTGCCAGCAGCCGTAAGACAGGACCGAGGGGGTACAATGAGCAGTTCTTC
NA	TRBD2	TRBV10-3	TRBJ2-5	CAISESMLAGGQETQYF	TGTGCCATCAGTGAGTCGATGCTAGCGGGGGGCCAAGAGACCCAGTACTTC
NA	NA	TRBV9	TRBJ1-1	CASSVLQLNTEAFF	TGTGCCAGCAGCGTATTACAGCTGAACACTGAAGCTTTCTTT
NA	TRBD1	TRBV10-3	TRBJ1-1	CAISDYRGEAFF	TGTGCCATCAGTGACTACAGGGGAGAAGCTTTCTTT
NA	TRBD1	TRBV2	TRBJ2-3	CASSGQGAGDTQYF	TGTGCCAGCAGTGGACAGGGCGCTGGAGATACGCAGTATTTT
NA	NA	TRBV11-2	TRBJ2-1	CASSLAGGPYNEQFF	TGTGCCAGCAGCTTAGCGGGGGGCCCCTACAATGAGCAGTTCTTC
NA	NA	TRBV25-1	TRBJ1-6	CASSGVAGSNSPLHF	TGTGCCAGCAGTGGGGTGGCAGGGTCGAATTCACCCCTCCACTTT